This T cell receptor (beta chain) was sequenced during a study of memory CD4+ T cells and cytomegalovirus serostatus. At the level of the study: Donors were healthy Belgian adults, under 10 CMV seropositive and 24 seronegative. Broader study findings: A US-trained random forest predicted CMV serostatus with median AUC approximately 0.9. 67 of 164 known CMV-associated TCRbeta sequences appeared in CD4+ memory.

Single viable CD3+CD4+CD8-CD45RO+ cells were sorted as the memory CD4+ T cells. A word on this clone: Its antigen is not known.

The assay was immunoSEQ multiplex PCR, and TCRdb's table has in-frame clones only and misses some. The table shows around 60,000 clones, with 82% occurring only once. With V trimmed by 5 bases and J by 3 bases, 10 bases remained unmatched. CDR3 length: 16 amino acids. Germline lookup yields CDR1 MDHEN and CDR2 SYDVKM. This TCR was sampled from an adult in good health and CMV-seronegative. Material for sequencing was memory CD4+ T cells from blood. This rearrangement joins TRBV28 to TRBJ2-7, with 10 bases fitting TRBD2. The CDR3 DNA follows: TGTGCCAGCAGTGATCCCCGACTAGCGGGCCACTACGAGCAGTACTTC. This sequence encodes CASSDPRLAGHYEQYF.